The 18 T cell receptor beta chains below all came from one sample that was sequenced in a study of OX40 agonist ivuxolimab in advanced cancers. Profiled with immunoSEQ multiplex PCR; TCRdb holds only in-frame clones, not every one. Altogether about 80,000 clones are present, over 75% being singletons, with the ten largest covering approximately 0.3%. The sequencing used CD4+ or CD8+ T cells sorted from blood, collected in a trial of the OX40 agonist ivuxolimab. The receptors stem from an adult with an advanced solid tumor such as melanoma, head and neck, liver or kidney cancer.

The rearrangement joins TRBV7-9 to TRBJ2-1; D might be TRBD2 (5 bases). Trimming stripped 0 bases from V and 9 bases from J, with 12 bases between. The CDR3 has 14 amino acids. Germline V CDR1 and CDR2: SEHNR, FQNEAQ (reference sequence). The CDR3: CASSLAIGNREQFF. CDR3 DNA sequence: TGTGCCAGCAGCTTAGCAATCGGGAACCGTGAGCAGTTCTTC.

The chain links TRBV10-2 to TRBJ2-2, with a weak D call TRBD1 (6 bases). This CDR3 comprises 15 residues. Trimming cost V 8 bases and J 1 base, with 14 bases left between them. CDR1 is WSHSY and CDR2 is SAAADI in the germline V gene. CDR3 sequence: CASFIQTGNTGELFF. In DNA form, the CDR3 reads TGCGCCAGCTTCATCCAGACAGGGAACACCGGGGAGCTGTTTTTT.

The chain recombines TRBV19 with TRBJ2-1; 10 nucleotides line up with TRBD2. The germline gives CDR1 LNHDA, CDR2 SQIVND (reference sequence). J lost 8 bases, V lost 2 bases, and 6 bases had no gene match. The CDR3 totals 15 residues. The CDR3 protein is CASSITSGKSYEQFF. CDR3 sequence (DNA): TGTGCCAGTAGTATAACTAGCGGGAAGAGTTATGAGCAGTTCTTC.

The rearrangement uses TRBV5-4 and TRBJ2-1, with D possibly being TRBD1 or TRBD2 (5 bases each). V shed 2 bases and J shed 2 bases, with 11 bases lying between them. Germline V lookup: CDR1 SGHNT, CDR2 YYREEE (reference sequence). The CDR3 consists of 15 residues. CDR3 amino acids: CASSLRDPTYNEQFF. The DNA for the CDR3 is TGTGCCAGCAGCTTACGGGACCCAACCTACAATGAGCAGTTCTTC.

The gene calls are TRBV30 and TRBJ2-7; a possible D gene is TRBD1 (6 bases). Germline V lookup: CDR1 GTSNPN, CDR2 SVGIG (reference sequence). The CDR3 extends over 11 amino acids. Trimming stripped 8 bases from V and 7 bases from J, with 15 bases between. CDR3 sequence reads: CAGPPGVEQYF. The DNA of the CDR3 is TGTGCCGGGCCCCCAGGGGTGGAGCAGTACTTC.

This chain connects TRBV29-1 to TRBJ2-5; D is ambiguous. Germline CDR1 and CDR2: SQVTM and ANQGSEA. This CDR3 contains 11 residues. V was shortened by 4 bases and J by 10 bases, with 13 bases between the two germline ends. The CDR3: CSVGPATNQYF. CDR3 DNA: TGCAGCGTTGGGCCGGCAACCAACCAGTACTTC. The complete variable domain, with remaining parts taken from reference TRBV29-1 and TRBJ2-5, reads SAVISQKPSRDICQRGTSLTIQCQVDSQVTMMFWYRQQPGQSLTLIATANQGSEATYESGFVIDKFPISRPNLTFSTLTVSNMSPEDSSIYLCSVGPATNQYFGPGTRLLVL.

This chain joins TRBV5-1 and TRBJ2-2; TRBD1 is a possible D gene (5 bases). V was shortened by 5 bases and J by 0 bases, with 11 bases between the two germline ends. CDR1 and CDR2 (germline): SGHRS, YFSETQ. CDR3 length equals 15 residues. The chain's CDR3 is CASSTETANTGELFF. DNA of the CDR3: TGCGCCAGCAGTACCGAGACAGCGAACACCGGGGAGCTGTTTTTT.

V usage is TRBV4-1 and J usage is TRBJ2-4, with TRBD1 as a possible D gene (5 bases). V lost 6 bases to trimming and J lost 0 bases, with 18 bases between them. The germline V gene encodes CDR1 MGHRA and CDR2 YSYEKL. This CDR3 has 17 amino acids. The DNA for the CDR3 is TGCGCCAGCAGTCAACCCAGGGCTTCGCTAGCCAAAAACATTCAGTACTTC. It encodes CASSQPRASLAKNIQYF.

The V gene is TRBV10-3, the J gene TRBJ1-1; a possible D gene is TRBD1 (5 bases). V dropped 2 bases and J dropped 7 bases, with 11 bases sitting between them. Per germline, CDR1 ENHRY and CDR2 SYGVKD. The CDR3 sequence is 13 residues long. The chain's CDR3 is CAISETRVLEAFF. The CDR3 nucleotides are TGTGCCATCAGTGAGACCAGGGTTCTTGAAGCTTTCTTT.

J is TRBJ1-1 and V is TRBV6-1; TRBD1 is a possible D gene (5 bases). CDR1 and CDR2 (germline): MNHNS, SASEGT. The CDR3 covers 15 residues. Trimming removed 8 bases from V and 0 bases from J, with 16 bases in between. CDR3 sequence (DNA): TGTGCCAGCGATCTACAGGCTATAATGAACACTGAAGCTTTCTTT. Its protein product is CASDLQAIMNTEAFF.

This chain's CDR3 is CASSPQGGDEQFF. CDR3 DNA sequence: TGTGCCAGCAGCCCCCAGGGTGGCGATGAGCAGTTCTTC. The chain employs TRBV7-9 and TRBJ2-1; D might be TRBD1 (5 bases). This CDR3 is 13 amino acids long. Deletions cut 5 bases from V and 8 bases from J, with 13 bases between. Germline V gene data show CDR1 as SEHNR and CDR2 as FQNEAQ (reference sequence).

Only one count was recorded for this clone. The chain has TRBV4-2 and TRBJ1-1, with 7 bases identical to TRBD1. Unmatched junction bases numbered 10, after V lost 0 bases and J lost 9 bases. Germline V gene sequence: CDR1 LGHNA, CDR2 YNFKEQ. CDR3 length: 15 residues. CDR3 coding DNA: TGTGCCAGCAGCCAAGATTGGGGGAGGGGGCGCCAAGCTTTCTTT. Protein product: CASSQDWGRGRQAFF.

The rearrangement joins TRBV18 to TRBJ2-5; no reliable D call. This CDR3 has 14 residues. CDR1 is KGHSH and CDR2 is LQKENI in the germline V gene. With 4 bases removed from V and 3 bases from J, the gap between germline ends came to 12 bases. This CDR3 is CASSLTTIEETQYF. The DNA for the CDR3 is TGTGCCAGCTCACTTACTACTATTGAAGAGACCCAGTACTTC.

The chain carries TRBV7-9 and TRBJ2-7; D call uncertain. The CDR3 is made up of 12 amino acids. Germline V lookup: CDR1 SEHNR, CDR2 FQNEAQ (reference sequence). Trimming pared 4 bases from V and 3 bases from J, leaving 7 bases between. The CDR3 nucleotides are TGTGCCAGCAGCTATGGCGGCTACGAGCAGTACTTC. It is translated as CASSYGGYEQYF. The variable domain in full, completed from reference TRBV7-9 and TRBJ2-7, reads DTGVSQNPRHKITKRGQNVTFRCDPISEHNRLYWYRQTLGQGPEFLTYFQNEAQLEKSRLLSDRFSAERPKGSFSTLEIQRTEQGDSAMYLCASSYGGYEQYFGPGTRLTVT.

The rearrangement uses TRBV7-8 and TRBJ2-2; the match to TRBD2 covers 7 bases. The ends lost 5 bases at V and 2 bases at J; junction bases unmatched: 5. The CDR3 consists of 15 residues. Germline V CDR1 and CDR2: SGHVS, FQNEAQ. The CDR3 is CASSLRDYNTGELFF. CDR3 DNA sequence: TGTGCCAGCAGCCTTAGGGACTACAACACCGGGGAGCTGTTTTTT.

The J gene is TRBJ2-3, the V gene TRBV11-3, with D possibly matching TRBD1 (6 bases). The CDR3 contains 16 residues. CDR1 is SGHNT, CDR2 YENEEA, per germline. V dropped 5 bases and J dropped 3 bases, with 18 bases sitting between them. CDR3: CASSLGHPGSTDTQYF. DNA of the CDR3: TGTGCCAGCAGCCTGGGACACCCGGGAAGTACAGATACGCAGTATTTT.

The V call is TRBV19, the J call TRBJ1-2; no clear D gene. With 1 base removed from V and 4 bases from J, the gap between germline ends came to 13 bases. In germline, CDR1 is LNHDA, CDR2 SQIVND (reference sequence). The CDR3 has 15 residues. For the CDR3, the DNA is TGTGCCAGTAGTATAGTAGGCCAAGACCGCTATGGCTACACCTTC. Protein: CASSIVGQDRYGYTF.

The V and J genes are TRBV7-3 and TRBJ2-5, with 10 nucleotides matching TRBD2. The J call may be wrong; the DNA end is better matched by TRBJ2-7. The CDR3 runs 15 residues. CDR1 and CDR2 (germline): SGHTA, FQGTGA. The CDR3 nucleotides read TGTGCCAGCAGCTCGAGACTAGCGGGCATCTACGAGCAGTACTTC. Its translation: CASSSRLAGIYEQYF.